The present TCR beta chain was sequenced within a study of cytomegalovirus exposure and HLA in healthy donors. The study's findings and limits: The listing of roughly 160 TCR beta chains classed them as cytomegalovirus-associated.

As regards this clone: Its matching antigen is unknown.

This table comes from immunoSEQ multiplex PCR, and its TCRdb copy is limited to in-frame clones, with some not included. The table includes some 310,000 clones, nearly 90% detected once. Per germline, CDR1 MGHRA and CDR2 YSYEKL. The CDR3 loop spans 15 amino acids. V lost 0 bases, J lost 7 bases, and 5 bases stayed unmatched. This TCR was sampled from a man aged 25-45 years in good health and CMV-seronegative. What was sequenced was PBMCs. The V gene is TRBV4-1, the J gene TRBJ2-1; the match to TRBD1 covers 8 bases. CDR3 bases: TGCGCCAGCAGCCAAGAGAGGGACAGGATGAATGAGCAGTTCTTC. This translates into CASSQERDRMNEQFF.